This entry concerns a single T cell receptor beta chain. Its cognate antigen is unknown. This sample is part of a study of cytomegalovirus exposure and HLA in healthy donors. Study outcomes and limitations: The study recorded more than 150 TCR beta chains that were cytomegalovirus-associated.

The PCR made use of 60 Vbeta and 13 Jbeta primers. TCRdb keeps only in-frame clones here, not all; method: immunoSEQ multiplex PCR. The sample lists 120,000 to 150,000 clones, over 75% seen once, with under 0.8% in the top ten. The CDR3 totals 12 residues. Trimming removed 2 bases from V and 5 bases from J, with 4 bases in between. Germline V lookup: CDR1 SGHAT, CDR2 FQNNGV. Sequenced: PBMCs. The chain recombines TRBV11-2 with TRBJ2-1; D is uncertain. This sequence was found in a male donor in good health and CMV-seronegative. The CDR3 sequence: CASSLLNNEQFF. CDR3 in DNA: TGTGCCAGCAGCTTACTAAACAATGAGCAGTTCTTC. Using reference TRBV11-2 and TRBJ2-1 for the parts outside the CDR3, the full variable domain is EAGVAQSPRYKIIEKRQSVAFWCNPISGHATLYWYQQILGQGPKLLIQFQNNGVVDDSQLPKDRFSAERLKGVDSTLKIQPAKLEDSAVYLCASSLLNNEQFFGPGTRLTVL.